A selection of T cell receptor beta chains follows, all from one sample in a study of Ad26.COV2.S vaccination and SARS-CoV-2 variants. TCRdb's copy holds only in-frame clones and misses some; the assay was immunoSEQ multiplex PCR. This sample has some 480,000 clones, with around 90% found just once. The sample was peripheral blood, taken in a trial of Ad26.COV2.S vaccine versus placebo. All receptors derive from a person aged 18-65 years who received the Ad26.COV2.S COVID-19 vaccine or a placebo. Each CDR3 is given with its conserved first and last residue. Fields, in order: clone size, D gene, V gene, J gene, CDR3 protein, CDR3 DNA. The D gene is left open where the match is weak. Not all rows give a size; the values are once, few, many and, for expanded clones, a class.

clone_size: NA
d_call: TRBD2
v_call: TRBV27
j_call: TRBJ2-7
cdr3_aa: CASRPSGSYEQYF
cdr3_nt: TGTGCCAGCCGTCCTAGCGGGAGTTACGAGCAGTACTTC

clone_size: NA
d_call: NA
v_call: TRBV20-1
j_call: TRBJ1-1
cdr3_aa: CSARTVPEAFF
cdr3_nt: TGCAGTGCTAGGACCGTCCCTGAAGCTTTCTTT

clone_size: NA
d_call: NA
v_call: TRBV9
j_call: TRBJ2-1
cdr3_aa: CASSVGGSGGFDEQFF
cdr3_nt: TGTGCCAGCAGCGTAGGGGGTAGCGGCGGTTTTGATGAGCAGTTCTTC

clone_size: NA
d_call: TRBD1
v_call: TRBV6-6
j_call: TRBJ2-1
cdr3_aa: CASRAGTGNNEQFF
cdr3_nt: TGTGCCAGCAGAGCCGGGACAGGGAACAATGAGCAGTTCTTC

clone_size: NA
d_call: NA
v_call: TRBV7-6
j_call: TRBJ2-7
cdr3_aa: CASSLAENYEQYF
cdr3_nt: TGTGCCAGCAGCTTAGCAGAGAACTACGAGCAGTACTTC

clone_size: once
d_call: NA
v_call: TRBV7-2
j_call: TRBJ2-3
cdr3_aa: CASSSLRSTDTQYF
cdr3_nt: TGTGCCAGCAGCTCACTACGAAGCACAGATACGCAGTATTTT

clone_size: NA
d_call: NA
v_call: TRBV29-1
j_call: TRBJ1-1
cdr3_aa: CSVIRNTEAFF
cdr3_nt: TGCAGCGTTATCAGGAACACTGAAGCTTTCTTT

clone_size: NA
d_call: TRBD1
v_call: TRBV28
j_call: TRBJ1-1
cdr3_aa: CASSGQGNAEAFF
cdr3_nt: TGTGCCAGCAGCGGACAGGGGAACGCTGAAGCTTTCTTT

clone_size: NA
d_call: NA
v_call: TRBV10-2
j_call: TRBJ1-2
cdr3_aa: CASSESRGVLRGYTF
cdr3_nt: TGCGCCAGCAGTGAGTCCCGGGGGGTGTTGAGGGGCTACACCTTC

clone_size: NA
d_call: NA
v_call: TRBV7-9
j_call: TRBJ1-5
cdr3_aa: CASSLDRNNQPQHF
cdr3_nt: TGTGCCAGCAGCTTAGATAGAAATAATCAGCCCCAGCATTTT

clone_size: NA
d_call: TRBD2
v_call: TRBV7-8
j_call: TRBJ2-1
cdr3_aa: CASSLVLAGAHNEQFF
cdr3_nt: TGTGCCAGCAGCTTAGTCCTAGCGGGAGCACACAATGAGCAGTTCTTC

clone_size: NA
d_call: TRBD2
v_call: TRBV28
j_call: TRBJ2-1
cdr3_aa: CASRPHSGTYNEQFF
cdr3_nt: TGTGCCAGCAGACCTCATAGCGGGACCTACAATGAGCAGTTCTTC

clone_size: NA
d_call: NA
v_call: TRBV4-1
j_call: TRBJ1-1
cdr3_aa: CASSQVEGSWTEAFF
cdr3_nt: TGCGCCAGCAGCCAAGTTGAGGGTTCGTGGACTGAAGCTTTCTTT

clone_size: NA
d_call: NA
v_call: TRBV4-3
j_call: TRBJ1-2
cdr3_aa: CASSQAGGRYTF
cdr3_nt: TGCGCCAGCAGCCAAGCGGGGGGGCGCTACACCTTC

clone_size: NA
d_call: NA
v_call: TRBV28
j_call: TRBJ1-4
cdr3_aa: CASQGSGPTNEKLFF
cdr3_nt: TGTGCCTCACAGGGTAGCGGCCCCACTAATGAAAAACTGTTTTTT

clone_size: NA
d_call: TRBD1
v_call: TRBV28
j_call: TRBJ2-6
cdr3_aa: CASKDRGPWGANVLTF
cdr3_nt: TGTGCCAGTAAAGACAGGGGCCCCTGGGGGGCCAACGTCCTGACTTTC

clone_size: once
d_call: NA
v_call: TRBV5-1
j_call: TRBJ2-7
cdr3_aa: CASSLEGYPYEQYF
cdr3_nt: TGCGCCAGCAGCTTGGAAGGGTATCCCTACGAGCAGTACTTC

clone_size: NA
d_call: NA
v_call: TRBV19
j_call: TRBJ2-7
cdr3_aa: CASSPGTGGTQYF
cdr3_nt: TGTGCCAGTAGTCCAGGGACCGGCGGAACGCAGTACTTC

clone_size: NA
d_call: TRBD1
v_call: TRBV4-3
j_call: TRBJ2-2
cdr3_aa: CASSQTGQGAYTGELFF
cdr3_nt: TGCGCCAGCAGCCAAACCGGACAGGGGGCTTACACCGGGGAGCTGTTTTTT

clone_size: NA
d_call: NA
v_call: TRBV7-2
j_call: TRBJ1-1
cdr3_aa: CASSLRGGTEAFF
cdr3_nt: TGTGCCAGCAGCTTGCGGGGGGGCACTGAAGCTTTCTTT

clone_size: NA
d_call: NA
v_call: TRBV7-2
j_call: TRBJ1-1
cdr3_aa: CASSLTGGTEAFF
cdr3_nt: TGTGCCAGCAGCTTAACTGGGGGGACTGAAGCTTTCTTT

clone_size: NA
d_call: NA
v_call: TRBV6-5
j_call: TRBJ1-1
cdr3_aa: CASTGTGNTEAFF
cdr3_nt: TGTGCCAGCACCGGCACAGGGAACACTGAAGCTTTCTTT

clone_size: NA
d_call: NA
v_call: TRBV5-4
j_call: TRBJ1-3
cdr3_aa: CASSRAGARNTIYF
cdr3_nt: TGTGCCAGCAGTAGGGCGGGGGCTAGAAACACCATATATTTT

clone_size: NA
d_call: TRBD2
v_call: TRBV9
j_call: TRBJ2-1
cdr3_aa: CASSARLAGVHEQFF
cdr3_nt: TGTGCCAGCAGCGCCCGACTAGCGGGAGTCCATGAGCAGTTCTTC

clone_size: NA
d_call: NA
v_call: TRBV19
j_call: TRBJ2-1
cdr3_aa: CASSGSALGTYNEQFF
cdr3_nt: TGTGCCAGTAGTGGGTCGGCTCTTGGTACCTACAATGAGCAGTTCTTC

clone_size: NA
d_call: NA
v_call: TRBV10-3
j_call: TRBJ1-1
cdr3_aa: CAISGTSNTEAFF
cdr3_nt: TGTGCCATCAGTGGGACGTCGAACACTGAAGCTTTCTTT

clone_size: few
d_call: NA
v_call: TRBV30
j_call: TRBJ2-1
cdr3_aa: CAQRVGPYNEQFF
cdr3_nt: TGTGCCCAGAGGGTAGGTCCCTACAATGAGCAGTTCTTC

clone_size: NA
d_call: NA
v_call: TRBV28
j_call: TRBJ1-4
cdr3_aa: CASRTKSISGEKLFF
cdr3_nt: TGTGCCAGCAGAACTAAGAGCATATCGGGTGAAAAACTGTTTTTT

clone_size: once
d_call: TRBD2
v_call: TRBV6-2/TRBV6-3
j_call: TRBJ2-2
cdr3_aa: CASSYWRVAGVTGELFF
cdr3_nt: TGTGCCAGCAGTTACTGGAGGGTAGCGGGAGTCACCGGGGAGCTGTTTTTT

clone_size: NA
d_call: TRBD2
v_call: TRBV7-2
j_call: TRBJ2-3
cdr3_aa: CASSLDRREGDTQYF
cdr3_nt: TGTGCCAGCAGCTTAGATAGGCGGGAGGGAGATACGCAGTATTTT

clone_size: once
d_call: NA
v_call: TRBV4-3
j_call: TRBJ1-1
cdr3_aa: CASSRAVNTEAFF
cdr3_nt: TGCGCCAGCAGCAGGGCAGTGAACACTGAAGCTTTCTTT

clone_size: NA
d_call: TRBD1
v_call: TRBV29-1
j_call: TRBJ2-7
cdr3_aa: CSVEAQGAYEQYF
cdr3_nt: TGCAGCGTTGAAGCCCAGGGGGCCTACGAGCAGTACTTC

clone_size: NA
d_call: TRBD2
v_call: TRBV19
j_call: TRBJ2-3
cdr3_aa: CASRREQNGVDTQYF
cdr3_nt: TGTGCCAGTCGGCGGGAGCAAAACGGGGTAGATACGCAGTATTTT

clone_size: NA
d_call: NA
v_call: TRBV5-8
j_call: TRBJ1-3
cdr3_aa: CASNSRGITGNTIYF
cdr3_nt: TGTGCCAGCAACTCCCGAGGGATTACGGGAAACACCATATATTTT

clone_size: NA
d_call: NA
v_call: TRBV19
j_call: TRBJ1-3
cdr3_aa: CASSISWDYGNTIYF
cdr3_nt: TGTGCCAGTAGTATTTCGTGGGATTATGGAAACACCATATATTTT

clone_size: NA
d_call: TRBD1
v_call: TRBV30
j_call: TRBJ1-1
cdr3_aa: CAWRWTGGIGTEAFF
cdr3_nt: TGTGCCTGGAGATGGACAGGGGGCATCGGGACTGAAGCTTTCTTT

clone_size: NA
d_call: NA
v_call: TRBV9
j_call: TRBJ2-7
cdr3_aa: CASSGSLLGGSEQYF
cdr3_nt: TGTGCCAGCAGCGGATCTCTTCTGGGGGGCAGCGAGCAGTACTTC

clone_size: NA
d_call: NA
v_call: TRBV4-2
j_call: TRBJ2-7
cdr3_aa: CASSQEVMTATYEQYF
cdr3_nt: TGTGCCAGCAGCCAAGAGGTCATGACAGCCACCTACGAGCAGTACTTC

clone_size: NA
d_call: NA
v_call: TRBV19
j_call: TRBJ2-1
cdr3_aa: CASSRQLLAIDEQFF
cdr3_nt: TGTGCCAGTAGTAGACAATTACTAGCAATCGATGAGCAGTTCTTC

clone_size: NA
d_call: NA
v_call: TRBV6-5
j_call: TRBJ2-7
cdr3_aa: CASSSLLGVEQYF
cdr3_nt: TGTGCCAGCAGTTCTTTGCTGGGGGTCGAGCAGTACTTC

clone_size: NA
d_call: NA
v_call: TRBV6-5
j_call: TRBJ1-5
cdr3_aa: CASSPRTVHQPQHF
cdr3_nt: TGTGCCAGCAGTCCCCGGACAGTCCATCAGCCCCAGCATTTT

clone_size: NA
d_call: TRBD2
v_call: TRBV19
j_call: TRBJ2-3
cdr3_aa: CASSIGGLAGTTDTQYF
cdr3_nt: TGTGCCAGTAGTATCGGCGGGCTAGCGGGAACCACAGATACGCAGTATTTT

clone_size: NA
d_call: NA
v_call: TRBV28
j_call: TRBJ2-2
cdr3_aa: CASTPVLPAGTGELFF
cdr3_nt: TGTGCCAGCACGCCAGTTCTTCCGGCGGGCACCGGGGAGCTGTTTTTT

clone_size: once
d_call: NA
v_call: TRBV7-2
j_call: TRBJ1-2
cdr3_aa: CASSPGGVWGYTF
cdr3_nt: TGTGCCAGCAGCCCTGGGGGCGTATGGGGCTACACCTTC

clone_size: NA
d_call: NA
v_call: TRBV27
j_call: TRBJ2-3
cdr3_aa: CASSPRGGGTDTQYF
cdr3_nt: TGTGCCAGCAGTCCCCGGGGAGGGGGGACAGATACGCAGTATTTT

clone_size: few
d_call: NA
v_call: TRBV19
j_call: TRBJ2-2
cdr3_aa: CASNSLLGTTGELFF
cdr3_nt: TGTGCCAGTAATAGCCTGTTGGGGACCACCGGGGAGCTGTTTTTT

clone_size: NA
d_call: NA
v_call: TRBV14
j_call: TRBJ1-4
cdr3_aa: CASSQVSVGNEKLFF
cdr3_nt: TGTGCCAGCAGCCAAGTTTCGGTTGGGAATGAAAAACTGTTTTTT

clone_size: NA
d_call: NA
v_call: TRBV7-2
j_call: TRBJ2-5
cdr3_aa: CASSPDETQYF
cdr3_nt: TGTGCCAGCAGCCCGGATGAGACCCAGTACTTC

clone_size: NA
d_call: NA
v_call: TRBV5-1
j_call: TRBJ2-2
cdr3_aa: CASSPDGTGELFF
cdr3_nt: TGCGCCAGCAGCCCGGACGGTACCGGGGAGCTGTTTTTT

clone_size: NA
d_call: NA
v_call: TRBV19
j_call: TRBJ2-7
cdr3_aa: CASSMGAGYEQYF
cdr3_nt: TGTGCCAGTAGTATGGGGGCTGGCTACGAGCAGTACTTC

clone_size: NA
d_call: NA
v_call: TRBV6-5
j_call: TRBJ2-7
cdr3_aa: CASSPPLDSSYEQYF
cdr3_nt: TGTGCCAGCAGTCCCCCCCTGGACTCCTCCTACGAGCAGTACTTT

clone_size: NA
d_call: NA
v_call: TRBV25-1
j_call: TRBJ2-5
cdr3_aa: CASSEPGRRLEETQYF
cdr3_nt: TGTGCCAGCAGTGAACCGGGCCGGAGGCTGGAAGAGACCCAGTACTTC

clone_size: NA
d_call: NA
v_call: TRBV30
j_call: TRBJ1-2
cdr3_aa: CAWSAPGPMVGYTF
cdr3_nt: TGTGCCTGGAGTGCCCCGGGGCCAATGGTTGGCTACACCTTC

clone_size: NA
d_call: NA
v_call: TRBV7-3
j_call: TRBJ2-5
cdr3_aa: CASSLIAQGTQETQYF
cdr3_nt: TGTGCCAGCAGCTTAATAGCCCAGGGGACACAAGAGACCCAGTACTTC

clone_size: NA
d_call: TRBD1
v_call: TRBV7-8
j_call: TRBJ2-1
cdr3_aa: CASSFGGTGGHEQFF
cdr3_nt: TGTGCCAGCAGCTTCGGTGGGACAGGGGGACATGAGCAGTTCTTC